Listed below are T cell receptor beta chains from one sample, sequenced in a study of T-cell memory formation after mild COVID-19. TCRdb ran MiXCR on the 5' RACE reads and lists one entry per CDR3 protein. Among 300,000 to 400,000 distinct CDR3 sequences listed, 15% were seen once. Sequenced input: PBMCs or a T cell subset sorted from them (not recorded which). The receptor set was obtained from a man between 18 and 29 years old who had mild COVID-19 (a few samples of this study predate the infection). Cell type and time point are not known. The CDR3 runs from the conserved cysteine through the conserved F or W. The order of the fields is D gene, J gene, clone size, V gene, CDR3 DNA, CDR3 protein. A D gene is named only where the DNA matches it firmly. For some rows the clone size is stated as once, few or many, or as a class when expanded; others skip it.

- TRBJ2-5 - TRBV7-8 TGTGCCAGCAGCCCCGCCGGGGTCGAGACCCAGTACTTC CASSPAGVETQYF
- TRBJ2-1 - TRBV6-1 TGTGCCAGCAGTGGAGAGGTGTTCCGGTCCTACAATGAGCAGTTCTTC CASSGEVFRSYNEQFF
- TRBJ2-2 many TRBV7-2 TGTGCCAGCAGCTTAACCGGGGGTGACGGGGAGCTGTTTTTT CASSLTGGDGELFF
- TRBJ2-2 - TRBV7-2 TGTGCCAGCAGCTATAGGACGTTAAACACCGGGGAGCTGTTTTTT CASSYRTLNTGELFF
TRBD1 TRBJ1-5 few TRBV4-1 TGCGCCAGCAGCGGCAGGGGGGATAGCAATCAGCCCCAGCATTTT CASSGRGDSNQPQHF
TRBD2 TRBJ2-7 - TRBV20-1 TGCAGTGCTGATTTTCTAGCGGGGGGCACCGGTGGCGAGCAGTACTTC CSADFLAGGTGGEQYF
TRBD1 TRBJ1-1 - TRBV2 TGTGCCAGCAGAGTGAGACAGGGGCCGAACACTGAAGCTTTCTTT CASRVRQGPNTEAFF
- TRBJ1-6 - TRBV20-1 TGCAGTGCTAGAAACGCAGGGAGCTCCTATAATTCACCCCTCCACTTT CSARNAGSSYNSPLHF
- TRBJ2-6 - TRBV2 TGTGCCAGCAGGGAAACAGGTCGCGCTGGGGCCAACGTCCTGACTTTC CASRETGRAGANVLTF
TRBD1 TRBJ1-1 few TRBV4-3 TGCGCCAGCAGCCAAGCGAGGGGGCTAGCTGAAGCTTTCTTT CASSQARGLAEAFF
TRBD1 TRBJ1-2 - TRBV5-4 TGTGCCAGCAGCTTGAGGTCCTGGTCGGGACAGACTGTCTATGGCTACACCTTC CASSLRSWSGQTVYGYTF
TRBD1 TRBJ1-2 few TRBV6-4 TGTGCCAGCAGCACCGGGACAGGTGGTCTATACTATGGCTACACCTTC CASSTGTGGLYYGYTF
- TRBJ2-7 - TRBV20-1 TGCAGTGCCGAAGTTGCAGGCACCTACGAGCAGTACTTC CSAEVAGTYEQYF